This T cell receptor beta chain was sequenced for a study of shared clonotypes between healthy human individuals. The wider study: Every donor yielded three CD4 naive, three CD4 memory, two CD8 naive and one CD8 memory plate.

Turning to this clone: Its antigen is as yet unknown.

Overall study results and limits: Sorted-subset samples were not fully sequenced, rarefaction indicated.

The germline V and J ends were trimmed by 5 bases and 0 bases, with 10 bases remaining between them. Germline CDR1 is SNHLY and CDR2 is FYNNEI. The CDR3 length is 15 residues. Authors' analysis steps: Junction-only sequences without quality scores came from ImmunoSEQ, so filtering differed. Libraries were prepared by immunoSEQ multiplex PCR; TCRdb keeps only in-frame clonotypes and omits some of them. V and J calls and clone size are copied from that table; D and trimming were computed from the DNA. Among 550,000 to 800,000 clones, roughly 91% were seen once, and the ten largest hold roughly 36%. CCR7-negative CD45RA+ TemRA cells were pooled with CD45RO+ cells for CD8 memory.

This clonotype was sampled from a man between 18 and 29 years old in good health. Some clones in this sample may be carry-over from other donors' samples. The chain uses TRBV2 and TRBJ1-4, with D unclear. The sample comprised memory CD8+ T cells from PBMCs. Subset described: CD45RO+ cells pooled with CCR7-negative TemRA cells. Written as DNA, the CDR3 is TGTGCCAGCAGTAAGGAATTTGCAACTAATGAAAAACTGTTTTTT. Translation: CASSKEFATNEKLFF.